This T cell receptor (beta chain) derives from a study of high-grade serous ovarian cancer treatment subgroups. About this clone: The antigen is undetermined.

Libraries were prepared by immunoSEQ multiplex PCR; TCRdb keeps only in-frame clonotypes and omits some of them. The sample carries about 6,800 clones, roughly 85% recorded once. The tumor samples were collected prior to definitive surgery or chemotherapy. Findings and caveats of the study: Different patients shared almost no repertoire; same-patient tumors shared 0.11 to 0.79.

The V segment lost 4 bases and the J segment 4 bases; nucleotides outside the gene matches: 9. The CDR3 is made up of 16 amino acids. Germline assignment: CDR1 MNHNS and CDR2 SASEGT. The receptor was derived from a human donor with high-grade serous ovarian cancer. Sample: tumor tissue. The J gene is TRBJ2-1, the V gene TRBV6-1; 8 nucleotides line up with TRBD1. The CDR3 region has the DNA TGTGCCAGCAGTGGTTCTACAGGGGGTTCGTACAATGAGCAGTTCTTC. This sequence encodes CASSGSTGGSYNEQFF.